The T cell receptor beta chain under discussion was sequenced for a study of shared T cell receptors in the human thymus. Data came from immunoSEQ multiplex PCR; TCRdb stores just in-frame clones and leaves some out. The sample holds about 380,000 clones, around 93% seen once. The clonotype originates from a human donor. The sequenced sample consisted of thymocytes.

CDR3 sequence (DNA): TGTGTCAGAAGCCTGACTAGCGGTTTCTCCTACGAGCAGTACTTC. It codes for CVRSLTSGFSYEQYF. The chain carries TRBV7-5 and TRBJ2-7; TRBD2 reflects the table's D call only, with no check against the DNA. TRBV7-5 is described as a pseudogene. The CDR3 covers 15 residues.